This record looks at one T cell receptor beta chain sequence and its context. It has no known antigen specificity. There are no base qualities to consult, and no much larger clone falls within one base. The CDR3 has 14 amino acids, counting the end cysteine and phenylalanine. Here the CDR3 DNA is all that survives: 42 bases in frame from base 1. Cut back by 7 bases and 4 bases, the V and J ends lie 15 bases apart. Looking up the germline V gene yields CDR1 SNHLY and CDR2 FYNNEI. This sample is drawn from a study of tumor and adjacent non-tumor tissue in lung cancer (dated by TCRdb to 2017 to 2018). Turning to the overall study: The cohort included around eleven adenocarcinoma, a couple of squamous cell carcinoma and 1 small cell lung cancer patients. Ages among the 15 or so patients ranged from about 31 to 80 years, there were roughly ten men and 5 women, and disease was at TNM stage I to III. Sequencing produced roughly 130 million productive TCRbeta reads in total, an average of around 4.2 million reads per sample. Using bulk TCRbeta repertoires from some 14 lung cancer patients, the study set lung tumor tissue side by side with matched distant non-tumor lung tissue. Around 30 paired specimens, one tumor and one normal lung sample per patient, were profiled by TCRbeta CDR3 sequencing. Findings and caveats that apply to the study as a whole: TCR diversity (inverse Simpson) was significantly higher in tumor than in normal lung tissue (roughly 430 vs 170, P = 0.0075, Mann-Whitney U test). With only about 16 patients in the cohort, the authors noted that larger samples and more detailed clinical data are needed. The methods do not name the sequencing platform or mention unique molecular identifiers. Peripheral blood was not sequenced, so blood TCRbeta repertoires were not examined in the lung cancer patients of the study. TCR diversity was significantly higher in younger patients, and greater tumor TCR diversity was associated with shorter overall survival and shorter disease-free survival. The top 100 clones accounted for a significantly larger cumulative portion of the repertoire in normal lung than in tumor tissue.

The library came from multiplex PCR. Sequenced using an Illumina HiSeq 2500. TCRbeta libraries were constructed through three rounds of nested PCR with primers (Table S4) according to protocols modified from ARM-PCR. Before sequencing, PCR products in the 200-500 bp range were cut out of the gel and cleaned up using the QIAquick gel extraction kit. The authors processed their data as follows. Trimmomatic was used to clean the reads, FLASH was used to merge the reads into complete CDR3 sequences, and MiTCR was used to assign the reads to V(D)J germline segments. Clonal diversity was calculated as the inverse Simpson's index using VDJtools. A read counted as productive if the sequence was in-frame and lacked a premature stop codon. TCRdb applied fastp at Q25 and MiXCR to the public reads, then kept only in-frame beta chains. Rows merge per CDR3 protein into single entries with the most common DNA and genes. The V and J calls come from TCRdb's annotation, not from the publication. The sample table shows about 50,000 distinct CDR3 sequences, and 74% are seen once. In total, the top ten clones hold approximately 23% of the sample.

Bulk unsorted tissue served as the source for RNA extraction, and RNA quality was assessed using a NanoDrop ND-1000 and an Agilent 2100. The normal lung samples consisted of distant non-tumor tissue collected more than 3 cm from the tumor edge. All donors had newly diagnosed lung cancer, had not received prior chemotherapy, and were admitted for thoracic surgery in China between August and November 2014. The study excluded patients who had received radiotherapy or chemotherapy before or who had another cancer at the same time. Pieces of surgical tissue measuring roughly 1-2.3 cm3 were kept in RNAlater solution and stored at -80 degrees C until use.

The clonotype was recovered from a woman aged 60 to 75 with non-small cell lung cancer. Source material: distant non-tumor lung tissue. The chain employs TRBV2 and TRBJ2-3; tentative D gene TRBD1, with 5 bases matching. The base sequence is TGTGCCAGCACTATTGTCAGGGTCCCAGATACGCAGTATTTT. It codes for CASTIVRVPDTQYF.